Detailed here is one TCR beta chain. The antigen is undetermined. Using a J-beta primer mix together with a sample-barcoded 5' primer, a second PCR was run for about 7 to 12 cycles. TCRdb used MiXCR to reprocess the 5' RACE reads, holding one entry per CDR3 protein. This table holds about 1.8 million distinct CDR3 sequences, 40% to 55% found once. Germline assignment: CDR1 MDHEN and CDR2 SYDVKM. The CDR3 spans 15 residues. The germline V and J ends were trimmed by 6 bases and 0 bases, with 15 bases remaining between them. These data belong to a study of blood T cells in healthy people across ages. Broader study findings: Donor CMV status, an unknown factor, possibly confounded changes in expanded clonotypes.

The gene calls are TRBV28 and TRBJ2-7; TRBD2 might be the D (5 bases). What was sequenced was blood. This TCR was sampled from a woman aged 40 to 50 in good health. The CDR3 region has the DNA TGTGCCAGCAGATCCGGACGGGAAGGCTCCTACGAGCAGTACTTC. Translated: CASRSGREGSYEQYF.